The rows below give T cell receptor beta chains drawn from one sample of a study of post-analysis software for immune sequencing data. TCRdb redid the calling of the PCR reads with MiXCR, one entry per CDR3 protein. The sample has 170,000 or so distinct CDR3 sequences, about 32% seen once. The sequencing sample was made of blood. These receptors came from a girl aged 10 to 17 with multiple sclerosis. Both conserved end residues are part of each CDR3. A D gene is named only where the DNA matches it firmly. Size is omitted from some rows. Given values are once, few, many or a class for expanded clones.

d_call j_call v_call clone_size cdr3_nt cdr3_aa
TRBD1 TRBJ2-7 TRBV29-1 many TGCAGCGTGAGGGGATTCGGGACAGGAAACCACGAGCAGTACTTC CSVRGFGTGNHEQYF
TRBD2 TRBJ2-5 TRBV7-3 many TGTGCCAGCAGCACAAAGGGACTAGCGGGAGGCGGGGAGACCCAGTACTTC CASSTKGLAGGGETQYF
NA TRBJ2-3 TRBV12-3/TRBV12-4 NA TGTGCCAGCAGTTTTGGACAGTCCACAGATACGCGGTATTTT CASSFGQSTDTRYF
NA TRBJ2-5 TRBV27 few TGTGCCAGCTCAGACCCTCAAGAGACCCAGTACTTC CASSDPQETQYF
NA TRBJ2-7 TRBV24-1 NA TGTGCCACCAGTGATTTAACCGTCGGACAGAACTCCTACGAGCAGTACTTC CATSDLTVGQNSYEQYF
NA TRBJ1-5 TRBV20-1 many TGCAGTGCTGCCTCAGGGGCGAGCAATCAGCCCCAGCATTTT CSAASGASNQPQHF
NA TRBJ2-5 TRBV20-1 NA TGCAGGGCTACCCGGGTGCAAGAGACCCAGTACTTC CRATRVQETQYF
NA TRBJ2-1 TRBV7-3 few TGTGCCAGCAGCGATGGGCCGGGACTCCCCTTAGATGAGCAGTTCTTC CASSDGPGLPLDEQFF
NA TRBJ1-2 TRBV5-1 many TGCGCCAGCAGCCAGGGCTTAGTCCAGGCTAATGGCTACACCTTC CASSQGLVQANGYTF
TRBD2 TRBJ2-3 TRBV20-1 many TGCAGTGCTAGATATGGTCTGACTAGCGGACGGGGTAAAGATACGCAGTATTTT CSARYGLTSGRGKDTQYF
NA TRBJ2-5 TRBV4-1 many TGCGCCAGCAGCCAAGAGCGGGCAGGTCGGGGAGAGACCCAGTACTTC CASSQERAGRGETQYF
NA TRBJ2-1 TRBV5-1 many TGCGCCAGCAGCAAACGAACAGGGTACAATGAGCAGTTCTTC CASSKRTGYNEQFF
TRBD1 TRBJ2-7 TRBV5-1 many TGCGCCAGCAGCCTGGGACAGGGGGACGAGCAGTACTTC CASSLGQGDEQYF
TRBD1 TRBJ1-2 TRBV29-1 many TGCAGCGTCGACAGGACAGGGAGCTATGGCTACACCTTC CSVDRTGSYGYTF
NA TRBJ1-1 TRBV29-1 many TGCAGCGTTGATGCGGTCTTGGACACTGAAGCTTTCTTT CSVDAVLDTEAFF
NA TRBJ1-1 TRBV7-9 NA TGTGCCAGCAGCTTAGGTGCGACAGTGGCCACTGAAGCTTTCTTT CASSLGATVATEAFF
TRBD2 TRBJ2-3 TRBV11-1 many TGTGCCAGCAGCGCCCGGACTAGCGGGAGAGATACGCAGTATTTT CASSARTSGRDTQYF
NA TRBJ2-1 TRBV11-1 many TGTGCCAGCAGCTCATCCCGGCGGGGCAATGAGCAGTTCTTC CASSSSRRGNEQFF
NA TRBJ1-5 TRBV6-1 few TGTGCCAGCAGGGGCCCGACAGGTCTCGTTAGCAATCAGCCCCAGCATTTT CASRGPTGLVSNQPQHF
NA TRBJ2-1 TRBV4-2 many TGTGCCAGCAGTTCCCCTAGCTCCTACAATGAGCAGTTCTTC CASSSPSSYNEQFF
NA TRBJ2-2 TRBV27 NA TGTGCCAGCAGTTTAAGGTGGAACACCGGGGAGCTGTTTTTT CASSLRWNTGELFF
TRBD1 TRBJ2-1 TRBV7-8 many TGTGCCAGCGGCCGACAGGGAGATTCAATCAATGAGCAGTTCTTC CASGRQGDSINEQFF
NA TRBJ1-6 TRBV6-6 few TGTGCCAGCAGTTACGGCTATCTAAATTCACCCCTCCACTTT CASSYGYLNSPLHF
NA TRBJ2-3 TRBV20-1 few TGCAGCAGTGCCCTTCTCCGGGATACGCAGTATTTT CSSALLRDTQYF